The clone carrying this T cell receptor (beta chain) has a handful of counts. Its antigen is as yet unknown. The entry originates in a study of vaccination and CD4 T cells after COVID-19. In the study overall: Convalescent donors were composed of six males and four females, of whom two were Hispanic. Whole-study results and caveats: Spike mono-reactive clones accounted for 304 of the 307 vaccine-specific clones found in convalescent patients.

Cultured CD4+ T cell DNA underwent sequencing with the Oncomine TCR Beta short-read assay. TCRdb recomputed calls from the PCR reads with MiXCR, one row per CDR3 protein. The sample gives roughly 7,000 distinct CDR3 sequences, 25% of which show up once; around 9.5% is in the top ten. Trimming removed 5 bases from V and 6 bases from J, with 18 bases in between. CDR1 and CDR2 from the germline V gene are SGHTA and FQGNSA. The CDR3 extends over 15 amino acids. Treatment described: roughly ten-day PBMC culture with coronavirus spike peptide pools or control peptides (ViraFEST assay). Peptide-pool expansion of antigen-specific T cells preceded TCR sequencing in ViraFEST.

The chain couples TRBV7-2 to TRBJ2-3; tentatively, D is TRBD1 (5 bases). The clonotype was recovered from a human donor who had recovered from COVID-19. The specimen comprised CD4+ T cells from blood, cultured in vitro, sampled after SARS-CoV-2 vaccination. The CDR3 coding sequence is TGTGCCAGCAGCGCGCAGGGATTGGGGCCCGATACGCAGTATTTT. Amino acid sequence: CASSAQGLGPDTQYF.